The 7 T cell receptor beta chains given below trace back to one sample, sequenced in a study of blood T cells in healthy people across ages (dated by TCRdb to between 2014 and 2017). The protocol used for the library was 5' RACE. Sequencing used an Illumina HiSeq 2500. A second PCR of roughly 6 to 11 cycles was performed with a sample-barcoded 5' primer and a J-beta primer mix. TCRdb reprocessing: public reads trimmed at Q25 with fastp, clones called with MiXCR, in-frame beta chains kept. Entries that share a CDR3 protein sequence are merged under the most common genes and DNA. This sample has 1.5 million to 2 million distinct CDR3 sequences in its table, and roughly 27% of those were observed once. Roughly 8% of the sample goes to the ten largest clones. The sample was blood. All receptors derive from a woman aged 30 to 39 in good health.

This clonotype was recorded a few times. A junction end diverges from the germline sequence, so it may reflect a read error. CDR3 DNA sequence: TGTGCCAGCAGCGCAAAGGGCTCCCGGGTCTACGGGCAGTACTTC. As protein: CASSAKGSRVYGQYF. This chain links TRBV3-1 with TRBJ2-7; D gene uncertain. Germline V gene lookup returns CDR1 LGHDT and CDR2 YNNKEL (reference sequence). The CDR3 is 15 amino acids.

The chain links TRBV7-3 to TRBJ2-3, with D hard to call. The ends were cut back, 7 bases at V and 6 bases at J, with 8 bases in the middle. Germline V gene sequence: CDR1 SGHTA, CDR2 FQGTGA. The CDR3 loop spans 11 amino acids. The CDR3: CASNFSDTQYF. The DNA of the CDR3 is TGTGCCAGCAACTTCTCGGATACGCAGTATTTT.

In this sample, this clonotype turned up many times. J is TRBJ1-6 and V is TRBV20-1, with 8 nucleotides matching TRBD1. Germline CDR1 is DFQATT and CDR2 is SNEGSKA (reference sequence). The CDR3 covers 13 residues. Germline trimming cut 5 bases from V and 6 bases from J; bases unmatched to any gene: 3. For the CDR3, the DNA is TGCAGTGCTGCTGGACAGGGTAATTCACCCCTCCACTTT. This codes for CSAAGQGNSPLHF.

On this clonotype itself: Germline is not matched at one junction end, which may reflect a read error. The genes are TRBV20-1 and TRBJ1-2; D is unresolved. This CDR3 is 14 amino acids long. Germline V gives CDR1 DFQATT, CDR2 SNEGSKA (reference sequence). CDR3 bases: TGCAGTGCACGCAACATTGCTGCTAAAGGAGGCTGCACCTTC. It is translated as CSARNIAAKGGCTF.

Concerning this clonotype: A much larger clone is a single base away; this may be a read error. This chain connects TRBV6-5 to TRBJ2-4; no definite D call. This CDR3 is built from 14 residues. Germline V gives CDR1 MNHEY, CDR2 SVGAGI. The CDR3 DNA reads TGTACCAGCAAAGGACGAGGTCCCAAAAACATTCAGTACTTC. Translating it yields CTSKGRGPKNIQYF.

The chain joins TRBV15 to TRBJ2-7, with D perhaps given as TRBD1 or TRBD2 (5 bases each). The J call is in doubt because the DNA end fits TRBJ2-5 better. The CDR3 runs to 18 residues. Germline values: CDR1 LNHNV, CDR2 YYDKDF (reference sequence). In nucleotides, the CDR3 is TGTGCCACCAGCAGAGACGCCTCTTTTGGGGTGGGACGAGAGACCCAGTACTTC. This translates into CATSRDASFGVGRETQYF.

This chain connects TRBV29-1 to TRBJ2-5, with D uncertain. Germline CDR1 and CDR2: SQVTM and ANQGSEA. V lost 7 bases and J 1 base, leaving 13 bases between the germline ends. CDR3 length: 13 amino acids. As DNA, the CDR3 is TGCAGCGGCCAGGTGCGGATCCAAGAGACCCAGTACTTC. This encodes CSGQVRIQETQYF.